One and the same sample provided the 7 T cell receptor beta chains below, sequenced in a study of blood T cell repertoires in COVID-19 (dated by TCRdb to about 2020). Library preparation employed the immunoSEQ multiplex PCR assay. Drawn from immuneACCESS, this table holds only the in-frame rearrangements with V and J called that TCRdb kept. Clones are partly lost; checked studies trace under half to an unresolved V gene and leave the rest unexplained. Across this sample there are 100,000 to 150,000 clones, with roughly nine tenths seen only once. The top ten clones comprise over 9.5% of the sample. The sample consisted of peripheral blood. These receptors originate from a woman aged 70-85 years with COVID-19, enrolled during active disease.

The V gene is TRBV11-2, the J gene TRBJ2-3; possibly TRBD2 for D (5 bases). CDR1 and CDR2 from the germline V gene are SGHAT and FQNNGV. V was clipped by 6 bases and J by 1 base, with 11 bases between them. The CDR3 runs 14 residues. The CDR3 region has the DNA TGTGCCAGCAGACCCCAGAGGGGCACAGATACGCAGTATTTT. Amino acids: CASRPQRGTDTQYF.

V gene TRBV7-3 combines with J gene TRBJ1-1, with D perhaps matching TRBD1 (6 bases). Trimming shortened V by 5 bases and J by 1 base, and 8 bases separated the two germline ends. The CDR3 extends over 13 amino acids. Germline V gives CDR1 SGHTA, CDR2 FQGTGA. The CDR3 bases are TGTGCCAGCAGCCCGGGACAGAACACTGAAGCTTTCTTT. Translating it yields CASSPGQNTEAFF.

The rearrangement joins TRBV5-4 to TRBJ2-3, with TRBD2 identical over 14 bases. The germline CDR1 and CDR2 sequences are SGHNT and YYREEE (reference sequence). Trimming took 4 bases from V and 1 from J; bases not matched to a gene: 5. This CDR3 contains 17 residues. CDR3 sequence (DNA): TGTGCCAGCAGCACGGGACTAGCGGGGGCCGGCACAGATACGCAGTATTTT. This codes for CASSTGLAGAGTDTQYF. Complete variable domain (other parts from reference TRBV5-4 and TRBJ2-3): ETGVTQSPTHLIKTRGQQVTLRCSSQSGHNTVSWYQQALGQGPQFIFQYYREEENGRGNFPPRFSGLQFPNYSSELNVNALELDDSALYLCASSTGLAGAGTDTQYFGPGTRLTVL.

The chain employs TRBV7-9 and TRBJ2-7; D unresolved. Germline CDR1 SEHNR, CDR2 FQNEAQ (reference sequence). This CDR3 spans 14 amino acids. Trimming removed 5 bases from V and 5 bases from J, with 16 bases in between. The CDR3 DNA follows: TGTGCCAGCAGCCATACCGGTAGAGTCCACGAGCAGTACTTC. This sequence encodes CASSHTGRVHEQYF. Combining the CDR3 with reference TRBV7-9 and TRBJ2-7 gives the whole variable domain DTGVSQNPRHKITKRGQNVTFRCDPISEHNRLYWYRQTLGQGPEFLTYFQNEAQLEKSRLLSDRFSAERPKGSFSTLEIQRTEQGDSAMYLCASSHTGRVHEQYFGPGTRLTVT.

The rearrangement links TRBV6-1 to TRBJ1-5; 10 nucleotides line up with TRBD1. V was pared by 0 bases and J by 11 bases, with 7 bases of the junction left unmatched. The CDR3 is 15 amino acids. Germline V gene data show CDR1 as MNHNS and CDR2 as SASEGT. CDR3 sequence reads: CASSEAWGQGRSQHF. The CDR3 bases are TGTGCCAGCAGTGAAGCATGGGGACAGGGGAGGTCCCAGCATTTT.

This chain's CDR3 is CASSSIGSLNEKLFF. CDR3 DNA sequence: TGCGCCAGCAGCTCGATCGGGTCTCTAAATGAAAAACTGTTTTTT. The chain links TRBV5-1 to TRBJ1-4; D call uncertain. V dropped 3 bases and J dropped 5 bases, with 14 bases sitting between them. The CDR3 runs 15 residues. Germline V CDR1 and CDR2: SGHRS, YFSETQ.

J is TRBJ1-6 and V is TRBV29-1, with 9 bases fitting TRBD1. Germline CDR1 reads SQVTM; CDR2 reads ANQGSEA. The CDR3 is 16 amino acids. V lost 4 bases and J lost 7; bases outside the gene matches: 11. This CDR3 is CSVVGVQTGGNSPLHF. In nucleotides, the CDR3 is TGCAGCGTTGTGGGGGTTCAGACAGGGGGAAATTCACCCCTCCACTTT.